The 5 T cell receptor beta chains below all came from one sample that was sequenced in a study of radiotherapy plus CTLA-4 blockade in lung cancer (dated 2018 in TCRdb). The library was obtained by the immunoSEQ multiplex PCR assay. TCRdb provides this immuneACCESS table in a form limited to in-frame rearrangements. Some clones are lacking; in checked studies, under half of them reflect an unresolved V gene, and why the rest are absent is not known. For this sample the table gives approximately 45,000 clones, of which roughly 60% were detected only once. Roughly 18% of the sample comes from the top ten. The sequencing used peripheral blood, collected from a patient treated with radiotherapy plus ipilimumab. All receptors come from a human donor with non-small cell lung cancer who had a partial response to radiotherapy plus ipilimumab.

The chain combines TRBV18 with TRBJ2-2; 14 positions match TRBD2. Germline loops: CDR1 KGHSH, CDR2 LQKENI. With V trimmed by 6 bases and J by 7 bases, 7 bases remained unmatched. The CDR3 is 16 amino acids. CDR3 region: CASSYGTSGSIGELFF. The CDR3 coding sequence is TGTGCCAGCTCCTACGGGACTAGCGGGAGCATCGGGGAGCTGTTTTTT. The complete variable domain, with remaining parts taken from reference TRBV18 and TRBJ2-2, reads NAGVMQNPRHLVRRRGQEARLRCSPMKGHSHVYWYRQLPEEGLKFMVYLQKENIIDESGMPKERFSAEFPKEGPSILRIQQVVRGDSAAYFCASSYGTSGSIGELFFGEGSRLTVL.

The CDR3 region is CASSTGTGSYEQYF. As DNA, the CDR3 is TGTGCCAGTAGCACCGGGACAGGGTCGTACGAGCAGTACTTC. The rearrangement joins TRBV19 to TRBJ2-7; 9 positions agree with TRBD1. CDR1 LNHDA and CDR2 SQIVND come from the germline V gene (reference sequence). V lost 6 bases, J lost 4 bases, and 7 bases stayed unmatched. The length of the CDR3 is 14 residues.

The V gene is TRBV5-6, the J gene TRBJ2-6; possibly TRBD1 for D (6 bases). Germline CDR1 SGHDT, CDR2 YYEEEE. V lost 1 base and J lost 0, with 17 bases in between. The CDR3 totals 19 residues. CDR3 nucleotide sequence: TGTGCCAGCAGCTTGCTTAACAGGGTTGCGGCCTCTGGGGCCAACGTCCTGACTTTC. Residues: CASSLLNRVAASGANVLTF.

The CDR3 protein is CASSPREAAEAFF. Written as DNA, the CDR3 is TGTGCCAGCTCACCTCGTGAGGCCGCTGAAGCTTTCTTT. The chain joins TRBV18 to TRBJ1-1, with D unclear. Trimming removed 3 bases at V and 6 bases at J, with 11 bases between. Germline CDR1 and CDR2: KGHSH and LQKENI. The CDR3 is 13 residues long.

The gene calls are TRBV7-6 and TRBJ1-1, with TRBD1 matching 7 bases. This CDR3 comprises 13 residues. The germline V gene has CDR1 SGHVS and CDR2 FNYEAQ. The junction had 7 bases not matched to a gene; V was cut back by 5 bases and J by 7 bases. CDR3 coding DNA: TGTGCCAGCAGCCCGACAGGGACGGATGAAGCTTTCTTT. Its protein is CASSPTGTDEAFF.